Below, one T cell receptor (beta chain) is given with its context. This entry belongs to a study of cytomegalovirus exposure and HLA in healthy donors. CDR3 length equals 18 residues. CDR1 and CDR2 (germline): SGHTA, FQGTGA. The J segment lost 4 bases and the V segment lost 2 bases, leaving 13 bases of the junction unmatched. The PCR contained 60 Vbeta and 13 Jbeta primers. Generated by immunoSEQ multiplex PCR, the TCRdb table keeps only in-frame clones and is missing some. The table lists around 170,000 clones, approximately 85% of them singletons. Input material: PBMCs. This clonotype was sampled from a woman aged 18-29 years in good health and CMV-seronegative. The chain combines TRBV7-3 with TRBJ2-1, with 8 bases matching TRBD2. This chain's CDR3 is CASSLSPISGTGYNEQFF. In nucleotides, the CDR3 is TGTGCCAGCAGCTTATCCCCAATTAGCGGGACTGGGTACAATGAGCAGTTCTTC.